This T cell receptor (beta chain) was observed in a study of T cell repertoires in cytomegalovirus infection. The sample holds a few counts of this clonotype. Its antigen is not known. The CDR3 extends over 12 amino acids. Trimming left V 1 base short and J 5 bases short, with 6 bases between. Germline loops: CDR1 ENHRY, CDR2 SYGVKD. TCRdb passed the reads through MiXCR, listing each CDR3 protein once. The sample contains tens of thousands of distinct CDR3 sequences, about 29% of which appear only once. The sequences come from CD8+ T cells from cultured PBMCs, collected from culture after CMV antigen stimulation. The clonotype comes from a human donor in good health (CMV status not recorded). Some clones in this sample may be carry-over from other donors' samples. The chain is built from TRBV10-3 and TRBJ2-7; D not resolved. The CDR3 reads CAISEYENEQYF. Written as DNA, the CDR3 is TGTGCCATCAGTGAGTATGAGAACGAGCAGTACTTC.